This T cell receptor (beta chain) was sequenced during a study of blood T cell repertoires in COVID-19. Whole-study context: From T cells, B-cell-depleted T cells, or PBMCs came the material, which was cDNA or gDNA.

The CDR3 is 17 amino acids. Germline assignment: CDR1 ENHRY and CDR2 SYGVKD. Trimming cost V 6 bases and J 4 bases, with 22 bases left between them. Per the study methods: Estimated nucleated cell counts came from reference gene primer amplification. TCRdb's copy holds only in-frame clones and misses some; the assay was immunoSEQ multiplex PCR. D and trimming come from the DNA, and the V and J calls and clone size come from that table. Among over 200,000 clones, 84% were seen once, and the ten largest hold approximately 18%. The specimen was peripheral blood. The J gene is TRBJ2-1, the V gene TRBV10-3, with D possibly being TRBD2 (6 bases). The sequence was obtained from a woman of 80 years or more with active or convalescent COVID-19. The CDR3 loop reads CAISSGTGRAAYNEQFF. CDR3 DNA: TGTGCCATCAGCTCCGGGACTGGGCGAGCGGCGTACAATGAGCAGTTCTTC.